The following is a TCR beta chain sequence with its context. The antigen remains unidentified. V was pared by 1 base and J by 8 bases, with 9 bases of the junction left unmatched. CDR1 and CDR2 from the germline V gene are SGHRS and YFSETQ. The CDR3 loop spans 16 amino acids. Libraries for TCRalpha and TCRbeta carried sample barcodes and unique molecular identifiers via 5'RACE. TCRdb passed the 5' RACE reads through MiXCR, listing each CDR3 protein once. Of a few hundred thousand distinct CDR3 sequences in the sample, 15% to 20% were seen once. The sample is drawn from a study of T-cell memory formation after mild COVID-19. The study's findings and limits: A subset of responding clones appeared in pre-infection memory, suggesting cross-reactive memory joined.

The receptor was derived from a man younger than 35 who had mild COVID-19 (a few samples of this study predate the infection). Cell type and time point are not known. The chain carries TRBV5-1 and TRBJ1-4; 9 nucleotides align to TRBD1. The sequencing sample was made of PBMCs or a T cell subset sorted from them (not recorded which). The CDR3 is CASSLLPGQGPEKLFF. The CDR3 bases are TGCGCCAGCAGCTTGTTACCGGGACAGGGACCCGAAAAACTGTTTTTT.